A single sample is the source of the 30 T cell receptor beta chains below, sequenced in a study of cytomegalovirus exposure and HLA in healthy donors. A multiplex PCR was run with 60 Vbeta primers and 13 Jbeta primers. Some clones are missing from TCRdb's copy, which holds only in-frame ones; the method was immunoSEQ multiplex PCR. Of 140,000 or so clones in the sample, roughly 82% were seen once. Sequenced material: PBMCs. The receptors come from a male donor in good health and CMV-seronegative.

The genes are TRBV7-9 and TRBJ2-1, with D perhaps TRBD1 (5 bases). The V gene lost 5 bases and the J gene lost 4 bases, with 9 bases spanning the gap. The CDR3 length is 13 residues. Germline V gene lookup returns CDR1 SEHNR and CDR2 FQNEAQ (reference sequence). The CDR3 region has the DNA TGTGCCAGCAGCAAAACAGGTTACAATGAGCAGTTCTTC. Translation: CASSKTGYNEQFF.

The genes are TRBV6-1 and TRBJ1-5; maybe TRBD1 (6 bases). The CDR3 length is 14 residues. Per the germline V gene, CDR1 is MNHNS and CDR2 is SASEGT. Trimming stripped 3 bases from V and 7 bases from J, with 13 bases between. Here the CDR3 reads CASSDLGAEQPQHF. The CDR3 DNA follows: TGTGCCAGCAGTGACTTGGGGGCTGAGCAGCCCCAGCATTTT.

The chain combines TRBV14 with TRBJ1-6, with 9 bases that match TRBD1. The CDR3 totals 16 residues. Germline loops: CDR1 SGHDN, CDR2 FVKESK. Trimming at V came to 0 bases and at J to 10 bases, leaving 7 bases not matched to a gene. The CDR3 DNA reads TGTGCCAGCAGCCAAGATAAGTGGACAGGGGACTCACCCCTCCACTTT. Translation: CASSQDKWTGDSPLHF. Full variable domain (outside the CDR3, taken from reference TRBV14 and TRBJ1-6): EAGVTQFPSHSVIEKGQTVTLRCDPISGHDNLYWYRRVMGKEIKFLLHFVKESKQDESGMPNNRFLAERTGGTYSTLKVQPAELEDSGVYFCASSQDKWTGDSPLHFGNGTRLTVT.

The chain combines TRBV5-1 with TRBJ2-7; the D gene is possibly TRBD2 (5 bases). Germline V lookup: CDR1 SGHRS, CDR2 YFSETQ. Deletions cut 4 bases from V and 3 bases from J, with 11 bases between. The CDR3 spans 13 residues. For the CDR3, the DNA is TGCGCCAGCAGCCCGGACTCAATCTACGAGCAGTACTTC. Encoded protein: CASSPDSIYEQYF. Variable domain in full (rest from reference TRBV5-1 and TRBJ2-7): KAGVTQTPRYLIKTRGQQVTLSCSPISGHRSVSWYQQTPGQGLQFLFEYFSETQRNKGNFPGRFSGRQFSNSRSEMNVSTLELGDSALYLCASSPDSIYEQYFGPGTRLTVT.

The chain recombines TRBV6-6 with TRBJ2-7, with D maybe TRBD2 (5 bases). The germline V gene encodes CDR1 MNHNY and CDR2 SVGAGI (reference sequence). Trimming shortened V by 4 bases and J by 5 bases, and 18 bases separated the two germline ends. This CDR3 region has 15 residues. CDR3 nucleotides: TGTGCCAGCAGTTTCGGACTTAGTAGGTTCGACGAGCAGTACTTC. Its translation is CASSFGLSRFDEQYF.

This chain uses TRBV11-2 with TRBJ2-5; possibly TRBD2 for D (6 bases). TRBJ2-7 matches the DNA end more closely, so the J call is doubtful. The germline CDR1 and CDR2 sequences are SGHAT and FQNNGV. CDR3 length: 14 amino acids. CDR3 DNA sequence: TGTGCCAGCAGCTCAATTCAGCGGGTCTACGAGCAGTACTTC. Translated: CASSSIQRVYEQYF.

CDR3 sequence reads: CASSIGVAGADNEQFF. The CDR3 nucleotides are TGTGCCAGCAGTATCGGGGTAGCGGGGGCCGACAATGAGCAGTTCTTC. This chain uses TRBV5-4 with TRBJ2-1; 9 nucleotides align to TRBD2. Germline V CDR1 and CDR2: SGHNT, YYREEE (reference sequence). The CDR3 spans 16 residues. J lost 5 bases, V lost 5 bases, and 11 bases had no gene match.

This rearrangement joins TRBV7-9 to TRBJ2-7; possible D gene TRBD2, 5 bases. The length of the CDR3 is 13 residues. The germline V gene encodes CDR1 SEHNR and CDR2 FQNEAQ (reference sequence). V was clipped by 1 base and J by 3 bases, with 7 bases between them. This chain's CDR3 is CASSLGAGYEQYF. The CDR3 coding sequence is TGTGCCAGCAGCTTAGGGGCGGGCTACGAGCAGTACTTC.

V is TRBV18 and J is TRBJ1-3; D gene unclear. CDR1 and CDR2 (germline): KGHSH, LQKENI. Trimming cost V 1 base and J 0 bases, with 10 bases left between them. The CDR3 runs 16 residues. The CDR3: CASSPLKAFSGNTIYF. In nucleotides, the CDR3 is TGTGCCAGCTCACCACTCAAAGCTTTCTCTGGAAACACCATATATTTT.

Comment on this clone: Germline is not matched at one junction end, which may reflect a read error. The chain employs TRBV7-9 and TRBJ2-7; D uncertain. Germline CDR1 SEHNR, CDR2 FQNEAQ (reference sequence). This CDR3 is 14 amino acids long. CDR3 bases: TGTTCCAGCAGCTTAGTCCCAGTTTTCAACGAGCAGTACTTC. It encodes CSSSLVPVFNEQYF.

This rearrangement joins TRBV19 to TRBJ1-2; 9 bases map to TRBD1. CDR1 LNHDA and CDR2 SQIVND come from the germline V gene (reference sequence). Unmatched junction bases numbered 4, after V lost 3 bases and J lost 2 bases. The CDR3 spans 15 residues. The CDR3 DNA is TGTGCCAGTAGTATGGGGACAGGGACGAACTATGGCTACACCTTC. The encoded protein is CASSMGTGTNYGYTF.

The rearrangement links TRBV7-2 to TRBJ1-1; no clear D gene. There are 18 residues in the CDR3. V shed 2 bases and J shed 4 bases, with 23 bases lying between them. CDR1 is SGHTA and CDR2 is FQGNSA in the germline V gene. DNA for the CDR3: TGTGCCAGCAGCTTAATGCACTCCCAGTTCGGTGGCGGCACTGAAGCTTTCTTT. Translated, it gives CASSLMHSQFGGGTEAFF.

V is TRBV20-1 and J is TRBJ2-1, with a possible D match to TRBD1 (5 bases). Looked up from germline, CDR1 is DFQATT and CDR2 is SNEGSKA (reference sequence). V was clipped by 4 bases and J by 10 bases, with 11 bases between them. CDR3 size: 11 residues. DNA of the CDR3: TGCAGTGCTATTCAGGGTACCGAGCAGTTCTTC. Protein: CSAIQGTEQFF.

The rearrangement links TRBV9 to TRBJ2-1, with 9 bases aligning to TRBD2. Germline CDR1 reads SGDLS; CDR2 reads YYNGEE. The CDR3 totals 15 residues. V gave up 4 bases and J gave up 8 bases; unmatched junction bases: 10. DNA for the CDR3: TGTGCCAGCAGCCTCCTAGCGGGGTCTGGGGATGAGCAGTTCTTC. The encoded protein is CASSLLAGSGDEQFF.

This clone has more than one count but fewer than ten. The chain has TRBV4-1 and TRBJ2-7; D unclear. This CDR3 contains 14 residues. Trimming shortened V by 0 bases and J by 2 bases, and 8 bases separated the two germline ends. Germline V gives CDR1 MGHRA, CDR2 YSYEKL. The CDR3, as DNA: TGCGCCAGCAGCCAAGAGCTAGTAACCTACGAGCAGTACTTC. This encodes CASSQELVTYEQYF.

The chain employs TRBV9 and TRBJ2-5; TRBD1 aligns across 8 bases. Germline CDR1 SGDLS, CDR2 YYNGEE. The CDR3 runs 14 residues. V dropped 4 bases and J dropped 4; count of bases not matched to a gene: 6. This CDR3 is CASSLGQGLETQYF. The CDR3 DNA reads TGTGCCAGCAGCCTAGGACAGGGATTAGAGACCCAGTACTTC.

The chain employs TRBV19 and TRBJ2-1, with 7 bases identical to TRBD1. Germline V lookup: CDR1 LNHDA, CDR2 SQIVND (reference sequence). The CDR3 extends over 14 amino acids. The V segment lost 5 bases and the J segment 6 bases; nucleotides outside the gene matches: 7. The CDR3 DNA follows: TGTGCCAGTAGTCTCGGACAGGATGGCAATGAGCAGTTCTTC. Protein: CASSLGQDGNEQFF.

CDR3 bases: TGTGCCAGCTCACTTAGCGGGATTCAAGAGACCCAGTACTTC. Residues: CASSLSGIQETQYF. The chain has TRBV18 and TRBJ2-5, with 8 positions matching TRBD2. The CDR3 is 14 amino acids. Germline values: CDR1 KGHSH, CDR2 LQKENI. The V and J ends lost 4 bases and 2 bases, in that order; junction bases with no gene match: 3.

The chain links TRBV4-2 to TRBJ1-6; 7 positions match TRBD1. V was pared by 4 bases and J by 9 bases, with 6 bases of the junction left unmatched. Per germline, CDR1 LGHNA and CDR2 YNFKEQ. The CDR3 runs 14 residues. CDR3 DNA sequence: TGTGCCAGCAGCCCCGGGACAGAAATTTCACCCCTCCACTTT. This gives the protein CASSPGTEISPLHF.

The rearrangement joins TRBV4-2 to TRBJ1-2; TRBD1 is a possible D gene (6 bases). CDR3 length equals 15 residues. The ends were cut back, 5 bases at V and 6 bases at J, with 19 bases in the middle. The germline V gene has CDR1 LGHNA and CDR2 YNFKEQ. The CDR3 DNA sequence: TGTGCCAGCAGCAGGGACACAAATTCGGCGAATGGCTACACCTTC. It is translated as CASSRDTNSANGYTF.

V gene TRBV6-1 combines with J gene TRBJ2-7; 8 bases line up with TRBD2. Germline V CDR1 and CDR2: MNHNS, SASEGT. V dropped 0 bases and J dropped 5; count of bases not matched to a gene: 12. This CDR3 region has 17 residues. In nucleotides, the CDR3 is TGTGCCAGCAGTGAAGCACCGGGAGGGGTACCCACGGACGAGCAGTACTTC. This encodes CASSEAPGGVPTDEQYF.

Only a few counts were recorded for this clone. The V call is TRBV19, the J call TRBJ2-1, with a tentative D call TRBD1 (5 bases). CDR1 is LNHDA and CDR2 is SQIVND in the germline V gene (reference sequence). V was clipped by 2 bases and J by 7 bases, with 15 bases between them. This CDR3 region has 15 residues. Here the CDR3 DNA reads TGTGCCAGTAGTATAAGGGGCCCCTCTGGAAATGAGCAGTTCTTC. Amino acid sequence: CASSIRGPSGNEQFF.

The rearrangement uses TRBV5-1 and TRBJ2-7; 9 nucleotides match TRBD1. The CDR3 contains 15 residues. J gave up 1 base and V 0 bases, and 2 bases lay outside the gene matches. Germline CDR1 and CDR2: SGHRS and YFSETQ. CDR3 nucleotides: TGCGCCAGCAGCTTGGGGGGACAGGGATCCTACGAGCAGTACTTC. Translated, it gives CASSLGGQGSYEQYF.

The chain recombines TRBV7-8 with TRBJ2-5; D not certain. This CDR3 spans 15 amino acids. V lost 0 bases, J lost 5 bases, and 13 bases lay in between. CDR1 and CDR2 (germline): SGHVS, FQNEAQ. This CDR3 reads CASSLAPGSKETQYF. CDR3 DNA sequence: TGTGCCAGCAGCTTAGCGCCAGGAAGTAAGGAGACCCAGTACTTC. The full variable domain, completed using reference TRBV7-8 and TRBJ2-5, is GAGVSQSPRYKVAKRGQDVALRCDPISGHVSLFWYQQALGQGPEFLTYFQNEAQLDKSGLPSDRFFAERPEGSVSTLKIQRTQQEDSAVYLCASSLAPGSKETQYFGPGTRLLVL.

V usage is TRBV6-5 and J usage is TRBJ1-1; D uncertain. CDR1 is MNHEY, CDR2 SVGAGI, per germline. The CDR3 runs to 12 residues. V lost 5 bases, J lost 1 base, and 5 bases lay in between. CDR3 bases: TGTGCCAGCAGTCCGGGGAACACTGAAGCTTTCTTT. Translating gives CASSPGNTEAFF.

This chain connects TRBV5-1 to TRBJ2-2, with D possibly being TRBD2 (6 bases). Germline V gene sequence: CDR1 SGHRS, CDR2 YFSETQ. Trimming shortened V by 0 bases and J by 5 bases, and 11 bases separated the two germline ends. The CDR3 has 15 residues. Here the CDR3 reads CASSLAGVLTGELFF. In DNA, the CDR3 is TGCGCCAGCAGCTTGGCGGGAGTGTTGACCGGGGAGCTGTTTTTT.

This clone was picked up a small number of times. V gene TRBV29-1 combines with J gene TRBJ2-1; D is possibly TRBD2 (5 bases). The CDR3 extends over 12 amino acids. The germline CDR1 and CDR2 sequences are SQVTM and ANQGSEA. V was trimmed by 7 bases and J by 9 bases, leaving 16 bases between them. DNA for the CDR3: TGCAGCGATATCGGGGTTGGGCTTGAGCAGTTCTTC. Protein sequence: CSDIGVGLEQFF.

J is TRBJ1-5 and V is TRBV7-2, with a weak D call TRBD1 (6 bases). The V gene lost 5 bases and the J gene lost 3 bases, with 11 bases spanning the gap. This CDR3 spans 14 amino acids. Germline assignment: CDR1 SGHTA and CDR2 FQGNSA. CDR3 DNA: TGTGCCAGCAGCCGAGCAGGGGCCAATCAGCCCCAGCATTTT. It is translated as CASSRAGANQPQHF.

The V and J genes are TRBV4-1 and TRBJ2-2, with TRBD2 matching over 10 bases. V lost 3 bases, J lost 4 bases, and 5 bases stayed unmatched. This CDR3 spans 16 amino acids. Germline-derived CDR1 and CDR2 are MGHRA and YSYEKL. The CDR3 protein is CASSHSGTSVTGELFF. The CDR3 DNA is TGCGCCAGCAGCCACAGCGGGACTAGCGTCACCGGGGAGCTGTTTTTT.

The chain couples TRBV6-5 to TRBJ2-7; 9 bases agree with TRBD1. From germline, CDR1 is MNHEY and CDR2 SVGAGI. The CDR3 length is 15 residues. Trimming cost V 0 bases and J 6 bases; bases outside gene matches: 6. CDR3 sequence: CASSYSTGGLGEQYF. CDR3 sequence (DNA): TGTGCCAGCAGTTACTCGACAGGGGGGCTAGGCGAGCAGTACTTC.